This T cell receptor beta chain was observed in a study of cytomegalovirus exposure and HLA in healthy donors. Study findings and constraints: Later analysis associated a missense DCLRE1C variant with TCR beta V- and J-gene trimming.

As regards this clone: Its target is unknown.

PCR amplification relied on 60 Vbeta primers (plus 13 Jbeta primers). The repertoire was sequenced with immunoSEQ multiplex PCR; TCRdb's copy has only in-frame clones and lacks some. Found here are approximately 190,000 clones, approximately 79% of them singletons; the top ten hold about 6%. Donors counted as nominally healthy when sampled, yet unrecorded immune exposures were likely. V was clipped by 1 base and J by 6 bases; unmatched bases: 7. Germline CDR1 is SEHNR and CDR2 is FQNEAQ (reference sequence). This CDR3 region has 15 residues. This sequence was found in a man in his forties or fifties in good health and CMV-seropositive. The material sequenced was PBMCs. This sequence joins TRBV7-9 and TRBJ1-1, with 8 bases aligning to TRBD1. Written as DNA, the CDR3 is TGTGCCAGCAGCTTAGTCCAGGGGGCGGACGCTGAAGCTTTCTTT. Amino acids: CASSLVQGADAEAFF. Full variable domain (outside the CDR3, taken from reference TRBV7-9 and TRBJ1-1): DTGVSQNPRHKITKRGQNVTFRCDPISEHNRLYWYRQTLGQGPEFLTYFQNEAQLEKSRLLSDRFSAERPKGSFSTLEIQRTEQGDSAMYLCASSLVQGADAEAFFGQGTRLTVV.